The 5 T cell receptor beta chains reported below all come from one sample, sequenced in a study of human T cells and chemical hapten exposure (dated by TCRdb to 2020 to 2022). Receptor libraries were prepared by RACE. The run used a NextSeq 500. Using fastp trimming at Q25 and MiXCR clonotype assembly, TCRdb reanalyzed the public sequencing data and kept in-frame beta chains. For every CDR3 protein sequence, its rows merge into one entry that carries the most common genes and DNA. The sample includes about 80,000 distinct CDR3 sequences, with 13% to 15% observed a single time. The biggest ten clones account for roughly 4.9% of the sample. In light of the paper, this sample's time point label describes: pre-sensitization, week 0. The sample's treatment or condition label, decoded: therapeutic diphenylcyclopropenone sensitization with weekly scalp DPC. Sequences were derived from whole blood, sampled in connection with sensitization to the hapten diphenylcyclopropenone (DPC). The receptors stem from a woman aged 45-65 years with alopecia areata. Some clones in this sample may be carry-over from other donors' samples.

This chain connects TRBV7-9 to TRBJ2-1; a possible D gene is TRBD2 (6 bases). The CDR3 loop spans 16 amino acids. Deletions cut 4 bases from V and 2 bases from J, with 15 bases between. Germline CDR1 reads SEHNR; CDR2 reads FQNEAQ (reference sequence). In DNA, the CDR3 is TGTGCCAGCAGCTCTTATCGGGAGTCCCCCTACAATGAGCAGTTCTTC. It translates to CASSSYRESPYNEQFF.

The CDR3 spells CASSSGTGGQPSNEKLFF. CDR3 coding DNA: TGCGCCAGCAGCTCCGGGACAGGGGGTCAACCTTCTAATGAAAAACTGTTTTTT. The chain recombines TRBV5-1 with TRBJ1-4, with 11 bases fitting TRBD1. CDR3 length: 18 residues. The germline CDR1 and CDR2 sequences are SGHRS and YFSETQ. The junction had 10 bases not matched to a gene; V was cut back by 3 bases and J by 3 bases.

This clonotype is categorized as medium-sized. The rearrangement links TRBV7-6 to TRBJ1-1; D is ambiguous. Trimming left V 2 bases short and J 3 bases short, with 7 bases between. This CDR3 has 13 amino acids. Looked up from germline, CDR1 is SGHVS and CDR2 is FNYEAQ. CDR3: CASSLYRDTEAFF. The DNA of the CDR3 is TGTGCCAGCAGCTTATACCGGGACACTGAAGCTTTCTTT. The whole variable domain, remainder taken from reference TRBV7-6 and TRBJ1-1, is GAGVSQSPRYKVTKRGQDVALRCDPISGHVSLYWYRQALGQGPEFLTYFNYEAQQDKSGLPNDRFSAERPEGSISTLTIQRTEQRDSAMYRCASSLYRDTEAFFGQGTRLTVV.

This clonotype was recorded many times. The J gene is TRBJ2-3, the V gene TRBV27; 14 bases map to TRBD2. V lost 6 bases, J lost 4 bases, and 3 bases stayed unmatched. This CDR3 region has 15 residues. Germline CDR1 and CDR2: MNHEY and SMNVEV (reference sequence). CDR3 nucleotides: TGTGCCAGCAGGAGACTAGCGGGAGGGGCAGATACGCAGTATTTT. It translates to CASRRLAGGADTQYF.

This clonotype was found a few times. V usage is TRBV27 and J usage is TRBJ1-6; a weak D match, TRBD1 (6 bases). V lost 6 bases and J lost 6, with 12 bases in between. The CDR3 has 14 amino acids. Germline V lookup: CDR1 MNHEY, CDR2 SMNVEV (reference sequence). In nucleotides, the CDR3 is TGTGCCAGCAGCCAGGGGTGGGGTAATTCACCCCTCCACTTT. It specifies CASSQGWGNSPLHF.